The 11 T cell receptor beta chains below were found in one sample sequenced in a study of HIV-infected patients and healthy controls. TCRdb reanalysed the 5' RACE reads using MiXCR and keeps one entry per CDR3 protein. The table includes some 67,000 distinct CDR3 sequences, less than 20% detected once. The specimen was CD4+ T cells from blood. These receptors all stem from a human donor in good health.

This chain connects TRBV7-2 to TRBJ2-5; D is perhaps TRBD1 (6 bases). Deletions cut 2 bases from V and 5 bases from J, with 12 bases between. There are 14 residues in the CDR3. From germline, CDR1 is SGHTA and CDR2 FQGNSA. Here the CDR3 DNA reads TGTGCCAGCAGCTTATCAGGGGCCGGGGAGACCCAGTACTTC. Its protein is CASSLSGAGETQYF.

This clonotype has a handful of counts. The V gene is TRBV6-6, the J gene TRBJ1-5; D gene unclear. The CDR3 runs to 13 residues. Germline V gene lookup returns CDR1 MNHNY and CDR2 SVGAGI (reference sequence). V was clipped by 6 bases and J by 9 bases, with 15 bases between them. The CDR3 nucleotides are TGTGCCAGCAGAGACCCCGCTAAGGGGCCCCAGCATTTT. This codes for CASRDPAKGPQHF.

This clonotype has only a few counts. CDR3 in DNA: TGCGCCAGCAGTCCGGGACAGGGCCCTAATCAGCCCCAGCATTTT. Protein: CASSPGQGPNQPQHF. This chain joins TRBV4-1 and TRBJ1-5, with 9 bases identical to TRBD1. J gave up 4 bases and V 6 bases, and 7 bases lay outside the gene matches. This CDR3 contains 15 residues. The germline CDR1 and CDR2 sequences are MGHRA and YSYEKL.

This clonotype was seen at least ten times. The chain combines TRBV20-1 with TRBJ1-1; a possible D gene is TRBD1 (5 bases). In germline, CDR1 is DFQATT, CDR2 SNEGSKA (reference sequence). V lost 4 bases, J lost 0 bases, and 9 bases lay in between. The CDR3 contains 13 residues. The CDR3 loop reads CSAKTDLNTEAFF. The CDR3 bases are TGCAGTGCTAAGACAGACCTGAACACTGAAGCTTTCTTT.

This clonotype showed up just a few times. V gene TRBV6-2 or TRBV6-3 combines with J gene TRBJ2-3; no reliable D call. The V gene lost 2 bases and the J gene lost 5 bases, with 17 bases spanning the gap. This CDR3 has 16 residues. From germline, CDR1 is MNHEY and CDR2 SVGEGT. The CDR3 DNA is TGTGCCAGCAGTTACAATTCCAGGCGCTCCCGAGATACGCAGTATTTT. Amino acid sequence: CASSYNSRRSRDTQYF.

The CDR3 spells CASSSGPANTEAFF. The CDR3 DNA is TGTGCCAGCAGCTCAGGACCGGCGAACACTGAAGCTTTCTTT. V is TRBV7-9 and J is TRBJ1-1, with D unclear. Trimming cost V 4 bases and J 1 base, with 10 bases left between them. The CDR3 covers 14 residues. Germline V gene lookup returns CDR1 SEHNR and CDR2 FQNEAQ (reference sequence).

This clonotype was found many times. The chain joins TRBV7-3 to TRBJ1-4; no definite D call. From germline, CDR1 is SGHTA and CDR2 FQGTGA. The CDR3 runs to 15 residues. Trimming shortened V by 4 bases and J by 7 bases, and 16 bases separated the two germline ends. The CDR3 DNA reads as TGTGCCAGCAGCTGTCGACGGTGTCTGCGTGAAAAACTGTTTTTT. Its translation is CASSCRRCLREKLFF.

The chain is built from TRBV18 and TRBJ1-5, with no clear D. Germline values: CDR1 KGHSH, CDR2 LQKENI. Between the trimmed V and J ends, which lost 3 bases and 4 bases, there was a span of 16 bases. The CDR3 covers 16 residues. The CDR3 reads CASSPGSTNENQPQHF. CDR3 coding DNA: TGTGCCAGCTCACCGGGGTCCACAAATGAGAATCAGCCCCAGCATTTT.

In DNA form, the CDR3 reads TGTGCCAGCAGCAAAGCGGAGGGACAGGGGACCTACGAGCAGTACTTC. The encoded protein is CASSKAEGQGTYEQYF. This chain connects TRBV4-2 to TRBJ2-7; 10 nucleotides match TRBD1. The CDR3 is 16 residues long. The germline V gene has CDR1 LGHNA and CDR2 YNFKEQ. Germline trimming cut 5 bases from V and 2 bases from J; bases unmatched to any gene: 9.

The chain couples TRBV6-6 to TRBJ2-7; D not certain. Germline CDR1 and CDR2: MNHNY and SVGAGI (reference sequence). With 8 bases removed from V and 3 bases from J, the gap between germline ends came to 11 bases. CDR3 length: 12 residues. The CDR3 spells CASGPTNYEQYF. The CDR3 bases are TGTGCCAGCGGGCCAACTAACTACGAGCAGTACTTC.

CDR3 coding DNA: TGTGCCAGTAGTATCGGGACAGGGGACTCCTACGAGCAGTACTTC. This translates into CASSIGTGDSYEQYF. The chain employs TRBV19 and TRBJ2-7; 10 bases fit TRBD1. Germline V gene sequence: CDR1 LNHDA, CDR2 SQIVND (reference sequence). The CDR3 loop spans 15 amino acids. With V trimmed by 3 bases and J by 0 bases, 2 bases remained unmatched.